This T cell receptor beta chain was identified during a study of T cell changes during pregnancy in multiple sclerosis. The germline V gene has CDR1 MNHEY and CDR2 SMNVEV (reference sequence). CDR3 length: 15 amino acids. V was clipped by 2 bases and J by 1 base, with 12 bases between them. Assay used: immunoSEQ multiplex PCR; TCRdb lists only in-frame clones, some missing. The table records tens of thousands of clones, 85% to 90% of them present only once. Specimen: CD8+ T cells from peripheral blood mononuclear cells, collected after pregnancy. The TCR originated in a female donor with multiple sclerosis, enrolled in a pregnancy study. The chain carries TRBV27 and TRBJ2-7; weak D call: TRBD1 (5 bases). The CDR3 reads CASSLGPGFSYEQYF. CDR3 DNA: TGTGCCAGCAGTTTAGGGCCAGGGTTTTCCTACGAGCAGTACTTC.